The present entry profiles one T cell receptor (beta chain) with its context. Other DNA sequences in the same sample also yield this CDR3. TCRdb keeps only in-frame clones here, not all; method: immunoSEQ multiplex PCR. This sample has about 210,000 clones, with around 80% found just once. The record originates from a study of blood T cell repertoires in COVID-19. On the study more broadly: Nucleic acid was either cDNA or gDNA, and it came from T cells, B-cell-depleted T cells, or PBMCs.

The receptor's source is an elderly woman with COVID-19, enrolled during active disease. Sequenced sample: peripheral blood.

This chain's CDR3 is CASSRDSLYGYTF. In nucleotides, the CDR3 is TGTGCCAGCAGCCGGGACAGTCTCTATGGCTACACCTTC. The chain uses TRBV6-5 and TRBJ1-2, with 7 bases that match TRBD1. This CDR3 has 13 amino acids. J lost 4 bases, V lost 6 bases, and 5 bases had no gene match. CDR1 is MNHEY and CDR2 is SVGAGI in the germline V gene.